This T cell receptor (beta chain) was captured by sequencing in a study of technical replicates of blood from a few donors. The germline gives CDR1 SGDLS, CDR2 YYNGEE. This CDR3 contains 13 residues. V lost 4 bases, J lost 7 bases, and 14 bases lay in between. Method: immunoSEQ multiplex PCR; TCRdb's copy keeps in-frame clones and lacks some. The data show about 80,000 clones, around 96% seen once. This clone has a handful of counts. The material sequenced was T cells isolated from PBMCs. The chain couples TRBV9 to TRBJ1-1; D uncertain. This clonotype was obtained from a human donor in good health. CDR3 loop: CASSPWESGEAFF. In nucleotides, the CDR3 is TGTGCCAGCAGCCCTTGGGAGTCCGGTGAAGCTTTCTTT.